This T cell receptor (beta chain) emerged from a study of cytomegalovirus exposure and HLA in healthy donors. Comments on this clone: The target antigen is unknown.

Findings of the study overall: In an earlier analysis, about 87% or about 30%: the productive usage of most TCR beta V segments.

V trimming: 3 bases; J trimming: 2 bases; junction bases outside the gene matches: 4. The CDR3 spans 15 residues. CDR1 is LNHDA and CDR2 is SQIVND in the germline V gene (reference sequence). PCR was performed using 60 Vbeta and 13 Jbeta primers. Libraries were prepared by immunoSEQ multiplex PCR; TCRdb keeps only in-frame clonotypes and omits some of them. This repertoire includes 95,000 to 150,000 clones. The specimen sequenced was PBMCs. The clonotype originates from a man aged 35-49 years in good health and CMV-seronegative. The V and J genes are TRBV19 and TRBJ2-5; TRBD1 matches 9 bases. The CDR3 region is CASSILGQGQETQYF. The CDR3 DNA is TGTGCCAGTAGTATTCTAGGACAGGGGCAAGAGACCCAGTACTTC. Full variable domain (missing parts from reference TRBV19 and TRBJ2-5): DGGITQSPKYLFRKEGQNVTLSCEQNLNHDAMYWYRQDPGQGLRLIYYSQIVNDFQKGDIAEGYSVSREKKESFPLTVTSAQKNPTAFYLCASSILGQGQETQYFGPGTRLLVL.